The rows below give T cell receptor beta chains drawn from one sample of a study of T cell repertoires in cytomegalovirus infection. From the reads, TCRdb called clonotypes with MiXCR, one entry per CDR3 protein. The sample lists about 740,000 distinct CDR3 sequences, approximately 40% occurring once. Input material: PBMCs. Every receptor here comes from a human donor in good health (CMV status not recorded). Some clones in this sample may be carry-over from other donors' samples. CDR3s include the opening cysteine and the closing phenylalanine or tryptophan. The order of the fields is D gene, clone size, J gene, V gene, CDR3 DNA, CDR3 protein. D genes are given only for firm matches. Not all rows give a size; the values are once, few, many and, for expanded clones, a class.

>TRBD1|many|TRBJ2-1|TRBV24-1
TGTGCCACCAGCGGGACAGAAACCTACAATGAGCAGTTCTTC
CATSGTETYNEQFF
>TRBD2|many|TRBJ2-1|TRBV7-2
TGTGCCAGTGCTCTAGCGGGAGTGTACAATGAGCAGTTCTTC
CASALAGVYNEQFF
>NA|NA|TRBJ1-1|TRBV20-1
TGCAGTGCTAGCCGGGTCGCAGGGCGGAACACTGAAGCTTTCTTT
CSASRVAGRNTEAFF
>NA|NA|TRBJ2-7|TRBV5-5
TGTGCCAGCAGCTTGATCCCGGGTGTGGCGTCGGGGCCCTACGAGCAGTACTTC
CASSLIPGVASGPYEQYF
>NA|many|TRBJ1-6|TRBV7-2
TGTGCCAGCAGCGGGGACCCACAAACACCCCTCCACTTT
CASSGDPQTPLHF
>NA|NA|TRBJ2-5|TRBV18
TGTGCCAGCTCACCAACCCAAGAGACCCAGTACTTC
CASSPTQETQYF
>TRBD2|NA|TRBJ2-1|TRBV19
TGTGCCAGCATGCTAGCGGGAGGGCCCTACAATGAGCAGTTCTTC
CASMLAGGPYNEQFF
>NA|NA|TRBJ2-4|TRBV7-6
TGTGCCAGCAGCTTAGCGCCGGGACATTTAGCCAAAAACATTCAGTACTTC
CASSLAPGHLAKNIQYF
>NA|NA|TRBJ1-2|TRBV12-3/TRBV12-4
TGTGCCAGCAGTTTTAGTGTTCCAGGGGTCTATGGCTACACCTTC
CASSFSVPGVYGYTF
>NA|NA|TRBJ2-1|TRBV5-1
TGCGCCAGCAGCTTAAACCTCTACAATGAGCAGTTCTTC
CASSLNLYNEQFF
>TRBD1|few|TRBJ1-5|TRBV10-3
TGTGCCATTGCAGACAGGGAACAGCCCCAGCATTTT
CAIADREQPQHF
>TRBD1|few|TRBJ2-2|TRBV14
TGTGCCAGCAGCCAAGGACAGGGTAGAAGTACCGGGGAGCTGTTTTTT
CASSQGQGRSTGELFF
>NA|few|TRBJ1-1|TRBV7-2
TGTGCCAGCAGCTTAGAAATGGGGACCACTGAAGCTTTCTTT
CASSLEMGTTEAFF
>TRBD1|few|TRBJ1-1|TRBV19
TGTGCCAGTAGTACCCTACCCGGACAGGGAGAAGCTTTCTTT
CASSTLPGQGEAFF
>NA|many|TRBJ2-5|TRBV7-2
TGTGCCAGCAGCCCACTAGTTTCGGAGACCCAGTACTTC
CASSPLVSETQYF
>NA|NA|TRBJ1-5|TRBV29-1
TGCAGCGTTGCGTCGGGGGCGAGCCAGCCCCAGCATTTT
CSVASGASQPQHF
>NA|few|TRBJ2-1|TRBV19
TGTGCCAGTAGCAACGGGATGCAGAAGTTCTTC
CASSNGMQKFF
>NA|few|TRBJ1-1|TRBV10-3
TGTGCCATCAGTGAGAGAGCAGAGATGAACACTGAAGCTTTCTTT
CAISERAEMNTEAFF
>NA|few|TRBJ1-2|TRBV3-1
TGTGCCAGCAGCCAAGAGTCAGCGTTCCCCAACTATGGCTACACCTTC
CASSQESAFPNYGYTF
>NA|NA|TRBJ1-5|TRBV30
TGTGCCTGGACCCGACAAAGCAATCAGCCCCAGCATTTT
CAWTRQSNQPQHF
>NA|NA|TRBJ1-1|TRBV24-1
TGTGCCACCAGAGGACCGGGTACCCATGGGACTGAGGCTTTCTTT
CATRGPGTHGTEAFF
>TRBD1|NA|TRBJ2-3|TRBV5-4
TGTGCCAGCAGTTCCTCGGGACAGGGAGGAACAGATACGCAGTATTTT
CASSSSGQGGTDTQYF
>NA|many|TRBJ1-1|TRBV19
TGTGCCAGTAGGCTAGACACTGAAGCTTTCTTT
CASRLDTEAFF
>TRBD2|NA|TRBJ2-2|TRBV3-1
TGTGCCAGCAGCGTACTAGCGGGGTCCACCGGGGAGCTGTTTTTT
CASSVLAGSTGELFF
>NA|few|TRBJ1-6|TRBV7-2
TGTGCCAGCTGCTTGGGTTTTAGGTCACCCCTCCACTTT
CASCLGFRSPLHF
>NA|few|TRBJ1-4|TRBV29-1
TGCAGCGTTGTGGCGAATGGTGAAAAACTGTTTTTT
CSVVANGEKLFF
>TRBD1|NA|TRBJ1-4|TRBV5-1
TGCGCCAGCAGCCCCGGGACAGTAGGGGAAAAACTGTTTTTT
CASSPGTVGEKLFF
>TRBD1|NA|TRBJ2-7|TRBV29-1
TGCAGCGTTGGACGGTCTCGGGACAGGGTCCACGAGCAGTACTTC
CSVGRSRDRVHEQYF
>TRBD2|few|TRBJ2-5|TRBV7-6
TGTGCCAGCAGCTTAGGCGGGGGGTTGCTGGAGACCCAGTACTTC
CASSLGGGLLETQYF
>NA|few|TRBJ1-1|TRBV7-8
TGTGCCAGCAGCTTAGCGCCCCCCCCCCCGGAGTATGGCACTGAAGCTTTCTTT
CASSLAPPPPEYGTEAFF
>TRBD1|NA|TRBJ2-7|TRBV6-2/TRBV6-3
TGTGCCAGCAGTTACCGAACGGAGGTTTCACCGGGACAGGGATCCTACGAGCAGTACTTC
CASSYRTEVSPGQGSYEQYF
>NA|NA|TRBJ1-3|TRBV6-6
TGTGCCAGCAATTACTCGATGCATGGGGACACCATATATTTT
CASNYSMHGDTIYF
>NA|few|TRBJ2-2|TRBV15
TGTGCCACCATGAAGACCGGGGAGCTGTTTTTT
CATMKTGELFF
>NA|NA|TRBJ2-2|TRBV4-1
TGCGCCAGCAGCGATGGACAGAACACCGGGGAGCTGTTTTTT
CASSDGQNTGELFF